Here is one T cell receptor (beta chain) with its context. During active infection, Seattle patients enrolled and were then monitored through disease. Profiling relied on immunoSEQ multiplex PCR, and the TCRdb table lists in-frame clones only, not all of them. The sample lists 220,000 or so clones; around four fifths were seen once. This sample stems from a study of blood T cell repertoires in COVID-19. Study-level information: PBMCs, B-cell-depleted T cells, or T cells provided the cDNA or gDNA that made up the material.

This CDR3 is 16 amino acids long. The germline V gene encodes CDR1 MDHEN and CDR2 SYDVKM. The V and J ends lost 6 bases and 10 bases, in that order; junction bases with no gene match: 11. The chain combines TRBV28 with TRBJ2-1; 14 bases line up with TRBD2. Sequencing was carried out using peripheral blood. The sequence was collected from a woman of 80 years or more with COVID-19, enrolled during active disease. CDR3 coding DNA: TGTGCCAGCAGCGCCTCGGGACTAGCGGGAGTGAGGGAGCAGTTCTTC. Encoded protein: CASSASGLAGVREQFF.